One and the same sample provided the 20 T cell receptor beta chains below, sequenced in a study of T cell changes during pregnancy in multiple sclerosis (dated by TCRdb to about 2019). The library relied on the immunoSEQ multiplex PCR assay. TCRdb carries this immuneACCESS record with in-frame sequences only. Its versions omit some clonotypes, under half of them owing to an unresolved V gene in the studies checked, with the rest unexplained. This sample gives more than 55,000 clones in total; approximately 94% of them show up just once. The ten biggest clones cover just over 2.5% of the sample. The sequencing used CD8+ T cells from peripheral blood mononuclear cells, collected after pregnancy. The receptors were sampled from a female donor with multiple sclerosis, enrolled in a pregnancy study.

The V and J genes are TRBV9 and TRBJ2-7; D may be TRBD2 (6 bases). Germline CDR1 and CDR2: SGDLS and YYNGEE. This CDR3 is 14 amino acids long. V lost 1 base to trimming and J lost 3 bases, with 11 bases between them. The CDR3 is CASSVSSADYEQYF. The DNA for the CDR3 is TGTGCCAGCAGCGTATCTAGCGCTGACTACGAGCAGTACTTC.

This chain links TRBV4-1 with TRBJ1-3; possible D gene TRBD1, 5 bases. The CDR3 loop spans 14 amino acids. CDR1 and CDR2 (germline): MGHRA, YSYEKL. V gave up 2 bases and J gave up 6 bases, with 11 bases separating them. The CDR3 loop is CASSQSTVVNTIYF. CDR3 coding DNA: TGCGCCAGCAGCCAATCGACAGTGGTAAACACCATATATTTT.

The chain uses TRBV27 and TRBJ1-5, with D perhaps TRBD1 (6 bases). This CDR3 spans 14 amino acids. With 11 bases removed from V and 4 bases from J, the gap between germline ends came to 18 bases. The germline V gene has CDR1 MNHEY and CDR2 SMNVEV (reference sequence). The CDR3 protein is CASSPGVRNQPQHF. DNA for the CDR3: TGTGCCTCTTCTCCAGGGGTTAGAAATCAGCCCCAGCATTTT.

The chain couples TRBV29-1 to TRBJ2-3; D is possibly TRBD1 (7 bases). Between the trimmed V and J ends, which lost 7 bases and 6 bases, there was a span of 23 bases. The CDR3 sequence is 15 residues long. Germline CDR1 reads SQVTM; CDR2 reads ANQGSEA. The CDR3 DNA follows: TGCAGCGCGCTACTGACAGGGCGGGGCGCTGATACGCAGTATTTT. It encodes CSALLTGRGADTQYF.

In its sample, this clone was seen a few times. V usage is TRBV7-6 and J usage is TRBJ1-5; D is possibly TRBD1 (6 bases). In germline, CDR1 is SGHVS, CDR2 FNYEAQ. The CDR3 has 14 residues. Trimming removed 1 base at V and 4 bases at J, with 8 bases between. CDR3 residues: CASSLGQGNQPQHF. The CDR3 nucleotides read TGTGCCAGCAGCTTAGGGCAGGGGAATCAGCCCCAGCATTTT.

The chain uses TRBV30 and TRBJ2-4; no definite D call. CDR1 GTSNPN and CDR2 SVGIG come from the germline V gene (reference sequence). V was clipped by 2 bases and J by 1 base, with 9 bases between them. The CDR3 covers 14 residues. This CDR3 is CAWSMGRAKNIQYF. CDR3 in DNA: TGTGCCTGGAGTATGGGCAGGGCCAAAAACATTCAGTACTTC.

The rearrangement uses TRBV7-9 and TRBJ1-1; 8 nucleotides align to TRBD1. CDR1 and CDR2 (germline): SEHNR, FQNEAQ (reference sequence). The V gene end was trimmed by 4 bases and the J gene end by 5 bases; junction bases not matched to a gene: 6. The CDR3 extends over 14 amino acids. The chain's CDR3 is CASSSQTGATEAFF. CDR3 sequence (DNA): TGTGCCAGCAGCTCCCAGACAGGGGCAACTGAAGCTTTCTTT.

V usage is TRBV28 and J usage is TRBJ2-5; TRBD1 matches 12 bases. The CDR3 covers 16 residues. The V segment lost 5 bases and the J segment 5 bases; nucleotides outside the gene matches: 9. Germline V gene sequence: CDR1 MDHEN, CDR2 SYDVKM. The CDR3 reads CASSDGGQGASETQYF. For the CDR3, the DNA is TGTGCCAGCAGTGACGGGGGACAGGGGGCCAGTGAGACCCAGTACTTC.

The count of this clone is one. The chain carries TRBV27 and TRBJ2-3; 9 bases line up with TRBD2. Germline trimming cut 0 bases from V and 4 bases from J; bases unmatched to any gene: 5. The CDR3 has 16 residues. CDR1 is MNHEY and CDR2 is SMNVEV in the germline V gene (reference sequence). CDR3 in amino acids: CASSLSNSGSADTQYF. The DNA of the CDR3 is TGTGCCAGCAGTTTATCCAATAGCGGGAGTGCAGATACGCAGTATTTT.

The CDR3 coding sequence is TGTGCCAGCAGCTTAAGAGGACAGGGAGGCAAAAACACTGAAGCTTTCTTT. This translates into CASSLRGQGGKNTEAFF. The chain couples TRBV7-8 to TRBJ1-1; 8 bases are shared with TRBD1. The trim removed 2 bases at V and 2 bases at J, leaving 10 bases unmatched. Germline V lookup: CDR1 SGHVS, CDR2 FQNEAQ. The CDR3 loop spans 17 amino acids.

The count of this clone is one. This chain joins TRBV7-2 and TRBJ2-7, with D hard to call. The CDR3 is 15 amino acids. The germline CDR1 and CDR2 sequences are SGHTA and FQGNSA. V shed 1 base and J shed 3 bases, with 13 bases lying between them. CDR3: CASSLVDSPNYEQYF. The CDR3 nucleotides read TGTGCCAGCAGCTTAGTTGATAGCCCAAACTACGAGCAGTACTTC.

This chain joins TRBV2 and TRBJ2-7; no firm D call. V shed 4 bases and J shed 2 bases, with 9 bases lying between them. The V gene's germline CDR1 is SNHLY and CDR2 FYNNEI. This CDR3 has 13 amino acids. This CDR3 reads CASSGLLPYEQYF. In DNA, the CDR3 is TGTGCCAGCAGTGGTCTACTACCCTACGAGCAGTACTTC.

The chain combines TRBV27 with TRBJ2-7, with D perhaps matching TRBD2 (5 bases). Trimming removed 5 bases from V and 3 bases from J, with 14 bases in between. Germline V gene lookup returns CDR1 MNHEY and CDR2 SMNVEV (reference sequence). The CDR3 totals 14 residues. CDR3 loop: CASSPLMGSYEQYF. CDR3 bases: TGTGCCAGCAGTCCCCTCATGGGGAGCTACGAGCAGTACTTC.

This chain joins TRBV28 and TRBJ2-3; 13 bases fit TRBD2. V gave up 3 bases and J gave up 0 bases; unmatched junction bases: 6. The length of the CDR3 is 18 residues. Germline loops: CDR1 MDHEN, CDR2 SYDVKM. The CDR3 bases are TGTGCCAGCAGTTTGGGGGGGACTAGCGGGGCGAGCACAGATACGCAGTATTTT. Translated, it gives CASSLGGTSGASTDTQYF.

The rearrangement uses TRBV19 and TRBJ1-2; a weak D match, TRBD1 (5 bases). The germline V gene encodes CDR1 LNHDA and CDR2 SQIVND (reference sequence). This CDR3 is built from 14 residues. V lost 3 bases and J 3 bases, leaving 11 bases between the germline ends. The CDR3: CASSMQGSDYGYTF. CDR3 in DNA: TGTGCCAGTAGTATGCAGGGCTCGGACTATGGCTACACCTTC.

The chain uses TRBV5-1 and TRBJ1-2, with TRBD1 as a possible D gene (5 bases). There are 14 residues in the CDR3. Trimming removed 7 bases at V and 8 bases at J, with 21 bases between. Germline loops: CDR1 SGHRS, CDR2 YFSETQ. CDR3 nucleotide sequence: TGCGCCAGCTTCGGGGGTGGGAATTCAGACGGCTACACCTTC. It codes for CASFGGGNSDGYTF.

The CDR3 coding sequence is TGTCCTGGGAGCGCACCGACTAGCGGGAGTGGTCTCTACAATGAGCAGTTCTTC. Amino acid sequence: CPGSAPTSGSGLYNEQFF. V usage is TRBV22-1 and J usage is TRBJ2-1; the D call in the table, TRBD2, was not verified against the DNA. TRBV22-1 is described as a pseudogene. CDR3 length: 18 amino acids.

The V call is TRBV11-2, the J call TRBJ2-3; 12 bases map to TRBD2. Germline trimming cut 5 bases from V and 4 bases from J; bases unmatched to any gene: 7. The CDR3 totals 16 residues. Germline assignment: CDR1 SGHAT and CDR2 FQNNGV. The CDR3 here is CASSPRLAGVSDTQYF. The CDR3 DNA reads TGTGCCAGCAGCCCACGACTAGCGGGAGTATCAGATACGCAGTATTTT.

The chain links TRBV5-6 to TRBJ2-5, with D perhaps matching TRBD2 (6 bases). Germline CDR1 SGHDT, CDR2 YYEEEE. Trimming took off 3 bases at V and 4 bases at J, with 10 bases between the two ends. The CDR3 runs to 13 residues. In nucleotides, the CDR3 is TGTGCCAGCAGCTCAGCGGGCTTAGAGACCCAGTACTTC. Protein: CASSSAGLETQYF.

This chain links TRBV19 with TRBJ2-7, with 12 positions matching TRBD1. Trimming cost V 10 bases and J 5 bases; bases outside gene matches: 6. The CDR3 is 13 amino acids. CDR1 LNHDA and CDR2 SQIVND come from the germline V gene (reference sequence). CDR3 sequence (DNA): TGTGCCACAGCCGGGACAGGGGGCGACGAGCAGTACTTC. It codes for CATAGTGGDEQYF.